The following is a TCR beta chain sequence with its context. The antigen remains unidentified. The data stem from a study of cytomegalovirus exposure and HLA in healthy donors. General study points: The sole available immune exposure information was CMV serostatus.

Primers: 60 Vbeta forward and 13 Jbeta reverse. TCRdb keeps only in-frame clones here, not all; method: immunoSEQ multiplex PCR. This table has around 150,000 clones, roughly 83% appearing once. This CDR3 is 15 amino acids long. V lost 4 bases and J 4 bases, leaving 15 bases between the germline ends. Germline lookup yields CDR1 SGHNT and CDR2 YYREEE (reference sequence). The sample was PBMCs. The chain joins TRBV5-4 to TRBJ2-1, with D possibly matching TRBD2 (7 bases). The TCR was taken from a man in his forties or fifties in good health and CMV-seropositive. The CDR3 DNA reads TGTGCCAGCAGCCTCGAACGGGGGGCATACAATGAGCAGTTCTTC. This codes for CASSLERGAYNEQFF. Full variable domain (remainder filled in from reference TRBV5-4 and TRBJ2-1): ETGVTQSPTHLIKTRGQQVTLRCSSQSGHNTVSWYQQALGQGPQFIFQYYREEENGRGNFPPRFSGLQFPNYSSELNVNALELDDSALYLCASSLERGAYNEQFFGPGTRLTVL.